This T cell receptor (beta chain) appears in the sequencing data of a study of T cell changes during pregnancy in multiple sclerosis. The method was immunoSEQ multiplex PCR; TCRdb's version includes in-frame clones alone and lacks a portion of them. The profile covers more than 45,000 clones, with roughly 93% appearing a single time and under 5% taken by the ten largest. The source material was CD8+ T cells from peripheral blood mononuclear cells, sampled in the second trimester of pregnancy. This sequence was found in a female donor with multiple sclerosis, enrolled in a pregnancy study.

This CDR3 reads CASSQGIYPDTQYF. Written as DNA, the CDR3 is TGCGCCAGCAGCCAAGGCATCTACCCGGATACGCAGTATTTT. The J gene is TRBJ2-3, the V gene TRBV4-3; D gene uncertain. V shed 1 base and J shed 6 bases, with 11 bases lying between them. CDR3 length: 14 residues. The germline V gene has CDR1 LGHNA and CDR2 YSLEER.